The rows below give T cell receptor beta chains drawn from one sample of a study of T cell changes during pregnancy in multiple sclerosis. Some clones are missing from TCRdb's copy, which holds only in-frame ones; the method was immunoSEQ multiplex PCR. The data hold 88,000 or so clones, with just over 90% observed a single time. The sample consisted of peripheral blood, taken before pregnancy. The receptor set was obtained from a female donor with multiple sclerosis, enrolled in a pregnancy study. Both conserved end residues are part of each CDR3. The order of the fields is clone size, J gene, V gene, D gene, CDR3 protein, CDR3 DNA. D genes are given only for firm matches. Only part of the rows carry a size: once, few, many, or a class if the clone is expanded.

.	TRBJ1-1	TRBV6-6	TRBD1	CASRDRVITEAFF	TGTGCCAGCAGGGACAGGGTAATCACTGAAGCTTTCTTT
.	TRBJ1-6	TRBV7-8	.	CASSIMGRTLPSFSPLHF	TGTGCCAGCAGTATCATGGGGCGGACGCTCCCTAGTTTTTCACCCCTCCACTTT
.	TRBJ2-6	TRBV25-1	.	CASSEQGAGANVLTF	TGTGCCAGCAGTGAACAGGGTGCTGGGGCCAACGTCCTGACTTTC
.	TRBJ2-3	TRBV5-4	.	CASSFPAKQDTQYF	TGTGCCAGCAGCTTTCCGGCGAAACAGGATACGCAGTATTTT
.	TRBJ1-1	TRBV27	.	CASSAGLNTEAFF	TGTGCCAGCAGTGCAGGGTTGAACACTGAAGCTTTCTTT
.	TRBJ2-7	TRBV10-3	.	CATHPPGRDSYEQYF	TGTGCCACCCACCCCCCAGGCAGAGACTCCTACGAGCAGTACTTC
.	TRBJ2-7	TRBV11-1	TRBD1	CASSLGTGGGEQYF	TGTGCCAGCAGCTTAGGGACAGGGGGCGGCGAGCAGTACTTC
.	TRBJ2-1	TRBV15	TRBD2	CATSRAGGTNEQFF	TGTGCCACCAGCAGAGCGGGAGGGACCAATGAGCAGTTCTTC
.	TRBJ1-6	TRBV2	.	CASRRVESPLHF	TGTGCCAGCAGGCGGGTCGAGTCACCCCTCCACTTT
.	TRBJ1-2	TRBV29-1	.	CSVVWSQRGGYTF	TGCAGCGTTGTCTGGTCCCAACGGGGTGGCTACACCTTC
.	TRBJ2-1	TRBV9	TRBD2	CASSAISGGPLF	TGTGCCAGCAGCGCAATTAGCGGGGGGCCCCTCTTC
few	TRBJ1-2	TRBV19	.	CASNSPSEGYTF	TGTGCCAGTAACTCACCCTCTGAGGGCTACACCTTC
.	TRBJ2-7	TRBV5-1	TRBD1	CASRLGQGLSYEQYF	TGCGCCAGCAGGTTGGGACAGGGGTTATCCTACGAGCAGTACTTC
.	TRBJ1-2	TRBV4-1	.	CASSQDRGNYGYTF	TGCGCCAGCAGCCAAGATCGGGGAAACTATGGCTACACCTTC
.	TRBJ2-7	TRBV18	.	CASSPPGPTVDEQYF	TGTGCCAGCTCACCACCGGGCCCTACTGTGGACGAGCAGTACTTC
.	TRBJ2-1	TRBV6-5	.	CASSYNPGTPYNEQFF	TGTGCCAGCAGTTACAATCCGGGTACCCCCTACAATGAGCAGTTCTTC
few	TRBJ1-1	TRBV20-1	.	CSPQSVAFF	TGCAGTCCACAGTCTGTAGCTTTCTTT
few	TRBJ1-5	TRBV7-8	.	CASSGGRFSNQPQHF	TGTGCCAGCAGCGGAGGCAGGTTCAGCAATCAGCCCCAGCATTTT
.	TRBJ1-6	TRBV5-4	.	CASSLGGQRDSPLHF	TGTGCCAGCAGCTTGGGAGGACAGAGAGATTCACCCCTCCACTTT
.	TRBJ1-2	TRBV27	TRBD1	CASSLFGAGGALVGYTF	TGTGCCAGCAGTTTGTTTGGGGCAGGGGGCGCGTTAGTTGGCTACACCTTC
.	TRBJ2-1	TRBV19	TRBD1	CASSRTGGSYNEQFF	TGTGCCAGTAGCCGGACAGGGGGCTCCTACAATGAGCAGTTCTTC
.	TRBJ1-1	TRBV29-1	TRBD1	CSTRQGRNTEAFF	TGCAGCACCCGACAGGGAAGGAACACTGAAGCTTTCTTT
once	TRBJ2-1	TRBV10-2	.	CASFDSRVYEQFF	TGCGCCAGCTTCGACTCCCGGGTGTATGAGCAGTTCTTC
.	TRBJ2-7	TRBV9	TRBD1	CASSVGTGVAYEQYF	TGTGCCAGCAGCGTCGGGACAGGGGTCGCCTACGAGCAGTACTTC
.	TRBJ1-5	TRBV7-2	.	CASSTQTAVLNQPQHF	TGTGCCAGCAGCACCCAGACAGCCGTTCTCAATCAGCCCCAGCATTTT
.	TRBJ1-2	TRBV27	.	CASSRFSNFNYGYTF	TGTGCCAGCAGTCGTTTCTCTAACTTTAACTATGGCTACACCTTC
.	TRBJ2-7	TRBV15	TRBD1	CATSRGDRDLYEQYF	TGTGCCACCAGCAGAGGGGACAGGGACCTCTACGAGCAGTACTTC
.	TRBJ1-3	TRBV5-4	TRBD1	CASSLGVRQGVTGNTIYF	TGTGCCAGCAGCTTGGGGGTTCGACAGGGGGTAACTGGAAACACCATATATTTT
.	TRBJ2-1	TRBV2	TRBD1	CAAEGAHKAGEQFF	TGTGCGGCAGAGGGGGCCCACAAGGCAGGTGAGCAGTTCTTC
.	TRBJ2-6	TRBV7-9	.	CASSLAGAGANVLTF	TGTGCCAGCAGCTTAGCAGGAGCCGGGGCCAACGTCCTGACTTTC
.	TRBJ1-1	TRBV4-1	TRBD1	CASSQEAGTGNTEAFF	TGCGCCAGCAGCCAAGAGGCTGGGACAGGGAACACTGAAGCTTTCTTT
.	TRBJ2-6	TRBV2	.	CASTDMRSGANVLTF	TGTGCCAGTACAGACATGCGCTCTGGGGCCAACGTCCTGACTTTC
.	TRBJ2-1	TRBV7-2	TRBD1	CASSLGRGPYNEQFF	TGTGCCAGCAGCTTAGGCAGGGGGCCCTACAATGAGCAGTTCTTC
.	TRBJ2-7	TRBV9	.	CASSVNWESSSYEQYF	TGTGCCAGCAGCGTAAATTGGGAGTCGAGCTCCTACGAGCAGTACTTC
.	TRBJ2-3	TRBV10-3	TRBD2	CATQRGGSDTQYF	TGTGCCACCCAACGGGGGGGCTCGGATACGCAGTATTTT
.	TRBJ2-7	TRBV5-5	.	CASSPRDSYEQYF	TGTGCCAGCAGCCCCCGGGATTCCTACGAGCAGTACTTC
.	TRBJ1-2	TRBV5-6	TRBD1	CASSFGTGNYGYTF	TGTGCCAGCAGCTTTGGGACAGGGAACTATGGCTACACCTTC
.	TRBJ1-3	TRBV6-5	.	CASSYSRQGRNTIYF	TGTGCCAGCAGTTACTCGAGGCAGGGAAGAAACACCATATATTTT
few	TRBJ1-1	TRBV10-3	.	CAISPGTEAFF	TGTGCCATCAGTCCGGGCACTGAAGCTTTCTTT
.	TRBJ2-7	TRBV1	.	CTSSRVPGAYEQYF	TGCACCAGCAGCCGGGTGCCGGGGGCCTACGAGCAGTACTTC
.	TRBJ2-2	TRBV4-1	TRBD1	CASSQEYRDREVLRELFF	TGCGCCAGCAGCCAAGAGTACCGGGACAGGGAAGTATTGAGGGAGCTGTTTTTT
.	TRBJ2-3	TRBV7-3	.	CASSLKQSTDTQYF	TGTGCCAGCAGCTTAAAACAGAGCACAGATACGCAGTATTTT
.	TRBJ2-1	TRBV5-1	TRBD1	CASSLGTGVRNEQFF	TGCGCCAGCAGCTTGGGGACAGGGGTGAGGAATGAGCAGTTCTTC
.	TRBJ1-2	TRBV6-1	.	CASTLRGSDYGYTF	TGTGCCAGCACCCTACGGGGTTCAGACTATGGCTACACCTTC